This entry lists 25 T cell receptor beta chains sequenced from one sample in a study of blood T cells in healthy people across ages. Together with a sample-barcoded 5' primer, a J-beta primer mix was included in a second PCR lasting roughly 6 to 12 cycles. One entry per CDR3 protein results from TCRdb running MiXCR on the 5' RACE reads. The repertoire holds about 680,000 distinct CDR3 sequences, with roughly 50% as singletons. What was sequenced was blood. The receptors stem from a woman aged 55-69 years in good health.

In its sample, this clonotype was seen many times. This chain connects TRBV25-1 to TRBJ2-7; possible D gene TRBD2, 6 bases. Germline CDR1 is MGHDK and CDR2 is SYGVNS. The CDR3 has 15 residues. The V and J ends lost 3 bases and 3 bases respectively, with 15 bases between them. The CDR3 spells CASSDMTSLGYEQYF. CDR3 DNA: TGTGCCAGCAGTGATATGACTAGTCTGGGCTACGAGCAGTACTTC.

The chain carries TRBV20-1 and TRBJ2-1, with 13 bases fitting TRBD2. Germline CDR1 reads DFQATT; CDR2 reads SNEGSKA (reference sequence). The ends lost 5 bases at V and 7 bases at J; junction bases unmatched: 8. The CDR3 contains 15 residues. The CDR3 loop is CSADGLAGVRNEQFF. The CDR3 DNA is TGCAGTGCTGATGGACTAGCGGGAGTACGGAATGAGCAGTTCTTC.

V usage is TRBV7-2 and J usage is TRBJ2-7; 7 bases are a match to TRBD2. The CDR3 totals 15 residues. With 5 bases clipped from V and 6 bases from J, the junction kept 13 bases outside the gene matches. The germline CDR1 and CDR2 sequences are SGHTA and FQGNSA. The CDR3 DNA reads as TGTGCCAGCAGCACCGGACTAGTGGATTCTGGCGAGCAGTACTTC. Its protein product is CASSTGLVDSGEQYF.

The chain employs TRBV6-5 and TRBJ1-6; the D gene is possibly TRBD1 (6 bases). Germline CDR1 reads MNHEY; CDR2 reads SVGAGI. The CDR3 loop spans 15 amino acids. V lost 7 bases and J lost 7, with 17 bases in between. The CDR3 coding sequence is TGTGCCAGCAACGAGGGGGGATATCCAAATTCACCCCTCCACTTT. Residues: CASNEGGYPNSPLHF.

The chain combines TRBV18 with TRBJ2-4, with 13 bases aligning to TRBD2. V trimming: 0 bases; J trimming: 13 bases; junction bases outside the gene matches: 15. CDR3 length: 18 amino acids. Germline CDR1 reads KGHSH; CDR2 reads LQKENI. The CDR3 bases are TGTGCCAGCTCACCACCGTACGGGACTAGCGGGAACCAAGACACCCAGTACTTC. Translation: CASSPPYGTSGNQDTQYF.

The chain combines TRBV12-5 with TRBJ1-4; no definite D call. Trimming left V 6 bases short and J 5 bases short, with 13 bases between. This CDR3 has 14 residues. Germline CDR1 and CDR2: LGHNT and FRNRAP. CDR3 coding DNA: TGTGCTAGTGGCCGACCGAGCCCAAATGAAAAACTGTTTTTT. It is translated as CASGRPSPNEKLFF.

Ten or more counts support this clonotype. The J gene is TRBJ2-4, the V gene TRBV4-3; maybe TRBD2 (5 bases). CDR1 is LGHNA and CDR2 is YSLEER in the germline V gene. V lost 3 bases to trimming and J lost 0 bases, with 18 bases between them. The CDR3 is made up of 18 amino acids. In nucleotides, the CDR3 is TGCGCCAGCAGCCACGAGCTGACCGACGGACTAGCCAAAAACATTCAGTACTTC. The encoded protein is CASSHELTDGLAKNIQYF.

CDR3 sequence (DNA): TGCGCCAGCAGCCAAGATCTCACTAGCGGGAGTAAGGGTACGCAGTATTTT. Protein sequence: CASSQDLTSGSKGTQYF. The chain joins TRBV4-3 to TRBJ2-3; 11 bases are shared with TRBD2. CDR1 is LGHNA and CDR2 is YSLEER in the germline V gene. This CDR3 contains 17 residues. V dropped 0 bases and J dropped 8; count of bases not matched to a gene: 10.

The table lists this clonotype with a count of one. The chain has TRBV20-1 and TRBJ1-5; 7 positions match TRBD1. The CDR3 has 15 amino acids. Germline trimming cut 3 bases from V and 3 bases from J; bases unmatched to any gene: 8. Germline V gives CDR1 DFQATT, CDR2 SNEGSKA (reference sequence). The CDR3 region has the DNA TGCAGTGCTAGTTTCCGGGACAGAAACAATCAGCCCCAGCATTTT. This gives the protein CSASFRDRNNQPQHF.

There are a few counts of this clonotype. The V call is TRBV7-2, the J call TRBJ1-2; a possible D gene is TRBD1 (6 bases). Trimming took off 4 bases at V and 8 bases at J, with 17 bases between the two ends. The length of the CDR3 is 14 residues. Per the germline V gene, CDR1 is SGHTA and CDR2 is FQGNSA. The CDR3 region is CASSSIEGGLGYTF. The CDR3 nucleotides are TGTGCCAGCAGCTCAATTGAGGGGGGATTAGGCTACACCTTC.

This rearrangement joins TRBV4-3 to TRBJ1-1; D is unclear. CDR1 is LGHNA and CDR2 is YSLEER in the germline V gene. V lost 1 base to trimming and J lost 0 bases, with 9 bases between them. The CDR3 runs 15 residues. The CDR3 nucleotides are TGCGCCAGCAGCCAAGGGCCGGGGATGAACACTGAAGCTTTCTTT. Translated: CASSQGPGMNTEAFF.

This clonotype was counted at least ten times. As DNA, the CDR3 is TGTGCCAGCAGCTCGGACAGCAACGAGCAGTACTTC. Translation: CASSSDSNEQYF. This chain links TRBV7-9 with TRBJ2-7; possibly TRBD1 for D (6 bases). V lost 4 bases to trimming and J lost 5 bases, with 9 bases between them. Germline CDR1 SEHNR, CDR2 FQNEAQ (reference sequence). This CDR3 region has 12 residues.

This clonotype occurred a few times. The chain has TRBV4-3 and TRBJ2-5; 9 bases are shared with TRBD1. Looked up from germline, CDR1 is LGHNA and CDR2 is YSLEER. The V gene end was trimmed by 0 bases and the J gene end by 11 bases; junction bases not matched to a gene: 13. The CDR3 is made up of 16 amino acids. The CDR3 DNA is TGCGCCAGCAGCCAAGAAGCAACAGGGGGCGCGGGGGAGCAGTACTTC. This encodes CASSQEATGGAGEQYF.

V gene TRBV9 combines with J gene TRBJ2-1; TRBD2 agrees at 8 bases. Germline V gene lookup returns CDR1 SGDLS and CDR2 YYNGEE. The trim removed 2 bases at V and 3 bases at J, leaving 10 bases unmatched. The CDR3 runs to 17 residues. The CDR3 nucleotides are TGTGCCAGCAGCGTTGGGGTAGCGGGGCCAATCTACAATGAGCAGTTCTTC. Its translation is CASSVGVAGPIYNEQFF. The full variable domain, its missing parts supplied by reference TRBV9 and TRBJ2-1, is DSGVTQTPKHLITATGQRVTLRCSPRSGDLSVYWYQQSLDQGLQFLIQYYNGEERAKGNILERFSAQQFPDLHSELNLSSLELGDSALYFCASSVGVAGPIYNEQFFGPGTRLTVL.

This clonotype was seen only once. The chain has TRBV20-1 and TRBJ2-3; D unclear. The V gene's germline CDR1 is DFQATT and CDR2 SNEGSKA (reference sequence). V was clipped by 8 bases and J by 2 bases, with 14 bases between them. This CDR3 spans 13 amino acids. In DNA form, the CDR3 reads TGCAGTCCTCACTCAACATACACAGATACGCAGTATTTT. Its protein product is CSPHSTYTDTQYF.

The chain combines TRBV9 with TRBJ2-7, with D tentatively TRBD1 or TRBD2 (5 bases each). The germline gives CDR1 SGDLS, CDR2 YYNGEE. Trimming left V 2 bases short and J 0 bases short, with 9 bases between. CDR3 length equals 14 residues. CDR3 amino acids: CASSVEGFSYEQYF. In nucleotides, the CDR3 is TGTGCCAGCAGCGTTGAGGGGTTCTCCTACGAGCAGTACTTC. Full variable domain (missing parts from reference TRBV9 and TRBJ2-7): DSGVTQTPKHLITATGQRVTLRCSPRSGDLSVYWYQQSLDQGLQFLIQYYNGEERAKGNILERFSAQQFPDLHSELNLSSLELGDSALYFCASSVEGFSYEQYFGPGTRLTVT.

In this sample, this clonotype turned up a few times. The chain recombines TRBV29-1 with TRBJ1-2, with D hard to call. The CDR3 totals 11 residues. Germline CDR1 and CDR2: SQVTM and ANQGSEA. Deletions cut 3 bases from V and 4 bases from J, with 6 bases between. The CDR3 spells CSVDMSYGYTF. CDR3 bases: TGCAGCGTTGATATGAGCTATGGCTACACCTTC.

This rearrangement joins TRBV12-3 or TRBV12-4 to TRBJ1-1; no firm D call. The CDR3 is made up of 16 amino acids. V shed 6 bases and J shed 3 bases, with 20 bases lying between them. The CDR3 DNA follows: TGTGCCAGCAGCAAAAGGGCAGGCGTTGGAGACACTGAAGCTTTCTTT. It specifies CASSKRAGVGDTEAFF.

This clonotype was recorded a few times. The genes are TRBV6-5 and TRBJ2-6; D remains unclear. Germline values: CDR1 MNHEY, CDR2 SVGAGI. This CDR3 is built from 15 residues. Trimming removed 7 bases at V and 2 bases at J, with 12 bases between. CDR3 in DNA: TGTGCCAGCAAGGTGGAACGAACTGGGGCCAACGTCCTGACTTTC. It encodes CASKVERTGANVLTF.

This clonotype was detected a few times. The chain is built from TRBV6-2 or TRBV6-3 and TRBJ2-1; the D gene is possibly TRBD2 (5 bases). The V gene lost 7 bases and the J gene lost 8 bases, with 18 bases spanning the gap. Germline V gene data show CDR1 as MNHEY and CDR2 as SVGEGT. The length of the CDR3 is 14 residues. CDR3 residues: CASKPWASSDEQFF. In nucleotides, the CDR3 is TGTGCCAGCAAGCCCTGGGCTAGCAGCGATGAGCAGTTCTTC.

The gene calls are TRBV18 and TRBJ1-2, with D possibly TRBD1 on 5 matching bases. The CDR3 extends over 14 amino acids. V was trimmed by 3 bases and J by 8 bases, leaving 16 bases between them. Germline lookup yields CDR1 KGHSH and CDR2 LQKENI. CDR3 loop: CASSPGQGGEGYTF. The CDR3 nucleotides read TGTGCCAGCTCACCGGGGCAGGGAGGAGAAGGCTACACCTTC. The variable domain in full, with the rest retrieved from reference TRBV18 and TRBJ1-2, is NAGVMQNPRHLVRRRGQEARLRCSPMKGHSHVYWYRQLPEEGLKFMVYLQKENIIDESGMPKERFSAEFPKEGPSILRIQQVVRGDSAAYFCASSPGQGGEGYTFGSGTRLTVV.

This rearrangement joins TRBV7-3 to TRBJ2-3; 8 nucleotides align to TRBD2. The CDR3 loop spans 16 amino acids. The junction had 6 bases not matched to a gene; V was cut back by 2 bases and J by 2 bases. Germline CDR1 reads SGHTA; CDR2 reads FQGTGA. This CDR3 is CASSLGASGYTDTQYF. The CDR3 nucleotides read TGTGCCAGCAGCTTAGGGGCTAGCGGGTACACAGATACGCAGTATTTT.

The CDR3 DNA is TGTGCCATCCAGAGACAGGAGAACACTGAAGCTTTCTTT. Amino acid sequence: CAIQRQENTEAFF. The V call is TRBV10-3, the J call TRBJ1-1, with D tentatively TRBD1 (6 bases). Germline-derived CDR1 and CDR2 are ENHRY and SYGVKD. V was clipped by 8 bases and J by 1 base, with 11 bases between them. The CDR3 covers 13 residues.

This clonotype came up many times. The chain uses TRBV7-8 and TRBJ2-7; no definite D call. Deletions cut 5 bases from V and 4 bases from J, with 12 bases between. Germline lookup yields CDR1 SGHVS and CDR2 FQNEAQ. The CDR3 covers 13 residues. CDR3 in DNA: TGTGCCAGCAGCCAGTTAGGGCAGTACGAGCAGTACTTC. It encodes CASSQLGQYEQYF.

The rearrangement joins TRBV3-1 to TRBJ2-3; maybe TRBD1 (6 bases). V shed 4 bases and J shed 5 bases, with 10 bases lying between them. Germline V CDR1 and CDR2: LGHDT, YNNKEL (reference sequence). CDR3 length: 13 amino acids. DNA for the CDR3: TGTGCCAGCAGCCGGACAGTCATAGATACGCAGTATTTT. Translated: CASSRTVIDTQYF.